This T cell receptor beta chain was documented in a study of cytomegalovirus exposure and HLA in healthy donors. Study-wide results and caveats: Sequencing depth across donors, presence/absence analyses assumed, was roughly uniform. Generally TCR sequences proved uncommon, though certain public TCRs appeared in numerous donors. Later analysis suggested most CMV-associated TCR beta chains were HLA-restricted.

Germline trimming cut 6 bases from V and 6 bases from J; bases unmatched to any gene: 7. The CDR3 totals 14 residues. The germline CDR1 and CDR2 sequences are MNHNS and SASEGT. PCR amplification relied on 60 Vbeta primers (plus 13 Jbeta primers). Using immunoSEQ multiplex PCR, the repertoire was profiled, and TCRdb retains in-frame clones only, with some absent. The table includes some 150,000 clones, about 68% detected once. In the case of this clone: Its antigen is not known.

It was healthy bone marrow donors who served as donors. Specimen: PBMCs. This rearrangement joins TRBV6-1 to TRBJ2-1; 8 bases agree with TRBD1. This sequence originates from a young man in good health and CMV-seronegative. The DNA of the CDR3 is TGTGCCAGCAGACCGGGACAGGTTTCCAATGAGCAGTTCTTC. It specifies CASRPGQVSNEQFF.